These 5 T cell receptor beta chains were all obtained from the same sample, sequenced in a study of identical twins (dated by TCRdb to between 2015 and 2016). The library was built by means of 5' RACE. Sequencing was carried out with an Illumina HiSeq 2000. TCRdb reran the public reads through fastp at Q25 and MiXCR, keeping productive beta chains. Rows are combined by CDR3 protein, so each entry shows the most common genes and DNA. The sample includes around 530,000 distinct CDR3 sequences, with around 15% observed a single time. The ten largest account for 0.44% of the sample. This sample was also put to use in a study of yellow fever vaccine responses in identical twins.

The sample consisted of CD4+ T cells sorted from blood. The receptors stem from a woman under 30 in good health.

The chain has TRBV3-1 and TRBJ2-7; D gene ambiguous. Germline V gene sequence: CDR1 LGHDT, CDR2 YNNKEL (reference sequence). The CDR3 sequence is 10 residues long. V dropped 1 base and J dropped 10 bases, with 5 bases sitting between them. The chain's CDR3 is CASSQVPQYV. CDR3 in DNA: TGTGCCAGCAGCCAAGTTCCCCAGTACGTC.

V gene TRBV9 combines with J gene TRBJ1-4; the D is unclear. V lost 5 bases to trimming and J lost 0 bases, with 14 bases between them. Germline V gene data show CDR1 as SGDLS and CDR2 as YYNGEE. The CDR3 is 16 residues long. CDR3 amino acids: CASSPGFETTNEKLFF. The CDR3 DNA reads as TGTGCCAGCAGTCCGGGGTTTGAAACAACTAATGAAAAACTGTTTTTT. Combining the CDR3 with reference TRBV9 and TRBJ1-4 gives the whole variable domain DSGVTQTPKHLITATGQRVTLRCSPRSGDLSVYWYQQSLDQGLQFLIQYYNGEERAKGNILERFSAQQFPDLHSELNLSSLELGDSALYFCASSPGFETTNEKLFFGSGTQLSVL.

At least ten counts were recorded for this clonotype. The CDR3 loop is CASSSQGNEQFF. CDR3 DNA: TGCGCCAGCAGCTCACAGGGAAATGAGCAGTTCTTC. The chain joins TRBV5-1 to TRBJ2-1; D is perhaps TRBD1 (6 bases). The V end lost 3 bases, the J end lost 7 bases, and 8 bases lay between the germline ends. This CDR3 has 12 amino acids. Germline CDR1 and CDR2: SGHRS and YFSETQ.

This rearrangement joins TRBV5-1 to TRBJ1-2, with D perhaps TRBD1 (5 bases). Germline V gene sequence: CDR1 SGHRS, CDR2 YFSETQ. V shed 2 bases and J shed 4 bases, with 18 bases lying between them. This CDR3 spans 16 amino acids. The CDR3 loop reads CASSLGEVPDPYGYTF. CDR3 nucleotide sequence: TGCGCCAGCAGCTTAGGGGAAGTCCCGGATCCCTATGGCTACACCTTC.

A few counts support this clonotype. V usage is TRBV3-1 and J usage is TRBJ2-3; D ambiguous. From germline, CDR1 is LGHDT and CDR2 YNNKEL (reference sequence). Between the trimmed V and J ends, which lost 4 bases and 1 base, there was a span of 9 bases. The CDR3 totals 14 residues. The CDR3 coding sequence is TGTGCCAGCAGCCCGCTCCAGGGCACAGATACGCAGTATTTT. Translating gives CASSPLQGTDTQYF.